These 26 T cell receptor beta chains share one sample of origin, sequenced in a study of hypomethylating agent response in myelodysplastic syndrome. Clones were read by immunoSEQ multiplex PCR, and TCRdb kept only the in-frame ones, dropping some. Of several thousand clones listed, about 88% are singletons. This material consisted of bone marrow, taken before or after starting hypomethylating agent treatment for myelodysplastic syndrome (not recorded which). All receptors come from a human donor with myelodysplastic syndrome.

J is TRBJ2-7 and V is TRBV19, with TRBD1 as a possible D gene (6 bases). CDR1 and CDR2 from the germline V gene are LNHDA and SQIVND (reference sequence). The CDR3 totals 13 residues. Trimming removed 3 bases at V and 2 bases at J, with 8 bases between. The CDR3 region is CASSMGTTYEQYF. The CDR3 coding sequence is TGTGCCAGTAGTATGGGGACAACCTACGAGCAGTACTTC.

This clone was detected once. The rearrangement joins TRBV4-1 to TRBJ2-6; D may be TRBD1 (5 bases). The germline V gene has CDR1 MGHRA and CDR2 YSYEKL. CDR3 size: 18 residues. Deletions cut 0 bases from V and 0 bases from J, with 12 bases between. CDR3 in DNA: TGCGCCAGCAGCCAAGAAGGGGCCAGATTCTCTGGGGCCAACGTCCTGACTTTC. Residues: CASSQEGARFSGANVLTF.

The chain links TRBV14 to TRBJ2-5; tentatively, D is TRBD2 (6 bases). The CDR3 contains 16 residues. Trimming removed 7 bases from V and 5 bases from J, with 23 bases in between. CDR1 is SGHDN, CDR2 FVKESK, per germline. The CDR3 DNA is TGTGCCAGCAAAGCAACGTCGGCGGGGCCTCGGGAGACCCAGTACTTC. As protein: CASKATSAGPRETQYF. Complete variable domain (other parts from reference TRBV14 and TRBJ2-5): EAGVTQFPSHSVIEKGQTVTLRCDPISGHDNLYWYRRVMGKEIKFLLHFVKESKQDESGMPNNRFLAERTGGTYSTLKVQPAELEDSGVYFCASKATSAGPRETQYFGPGTRLLVL.

The CDR3 sequence: CAIRDPSGNTIYF. The CDR3 region has the DNA TGTGCCATTAGGGACCCCTCTGGAAACACCATATATTTT. The V gene is TRBV10-3, the J gene TRBJ1-3, with D possibly TRBD1 on 5 matching bases. Germline loops: CDR1 ENHRY, CDR2 SYGVKD. The CDR3 spans 13 residues. V gave up 9 bases and J gave up 0 bases, with 9 bases separating them.

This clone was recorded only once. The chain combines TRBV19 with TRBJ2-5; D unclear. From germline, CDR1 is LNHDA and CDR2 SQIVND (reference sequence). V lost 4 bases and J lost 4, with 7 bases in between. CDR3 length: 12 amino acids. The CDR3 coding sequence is TGTGCCAGTAGTAACCAGAGAGAGACCCAGTACTTC. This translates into CASSNQRETQYF. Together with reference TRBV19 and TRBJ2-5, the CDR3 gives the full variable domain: DGGITQSPKYLFRKEGQNVTLSCEQNLNHDAMYWYRQDPGQGLRLIYYSQIVNDFQKGDIAEGYSVSREKKESFPLTVTSAQKNPTAFYLCASSNQRETQYFGPGTRLLVL.

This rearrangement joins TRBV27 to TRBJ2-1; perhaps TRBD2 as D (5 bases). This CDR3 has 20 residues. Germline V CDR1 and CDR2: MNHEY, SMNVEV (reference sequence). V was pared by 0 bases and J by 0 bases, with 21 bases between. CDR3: CASSLSKHWRAPSSYNEQFF. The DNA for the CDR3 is TGTGCCAGCAGTTTATCGAAGCATTGGCGGGCGCCGAGCTCCTACAATGAGCAGTTCTTC.

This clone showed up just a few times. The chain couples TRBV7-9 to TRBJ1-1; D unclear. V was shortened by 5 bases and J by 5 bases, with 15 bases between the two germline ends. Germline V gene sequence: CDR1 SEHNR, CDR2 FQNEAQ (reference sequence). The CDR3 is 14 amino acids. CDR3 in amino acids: CASSPDIPRTEAFF. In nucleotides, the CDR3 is TGTGCCAGCAGCCCCGACATACCTAGGACTGAAGCTTTCTTT.

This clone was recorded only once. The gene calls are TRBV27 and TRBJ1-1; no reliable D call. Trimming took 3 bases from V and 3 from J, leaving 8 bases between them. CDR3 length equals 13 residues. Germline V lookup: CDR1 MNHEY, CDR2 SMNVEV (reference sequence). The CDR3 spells CASSFWADTEAFF. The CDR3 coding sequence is TGTGCCAGCAGTTTCTGGGCGGACACTGAAGCTTTCTTT.

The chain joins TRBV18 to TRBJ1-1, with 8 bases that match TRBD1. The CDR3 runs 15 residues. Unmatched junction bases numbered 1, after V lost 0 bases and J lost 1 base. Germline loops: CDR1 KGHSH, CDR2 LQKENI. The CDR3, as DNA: TGTGCCAGCTCACCACCCGGGACAGGGAACACTGAAGCTTTCTTT. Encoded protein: CASSPPGTGNTEAFF.

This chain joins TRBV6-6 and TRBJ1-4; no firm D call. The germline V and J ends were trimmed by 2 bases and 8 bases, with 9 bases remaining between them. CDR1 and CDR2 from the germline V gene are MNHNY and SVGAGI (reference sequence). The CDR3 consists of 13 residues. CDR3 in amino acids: CASSYVLGEKLFF. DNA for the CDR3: TGTGCCAGCAGTTACGTCCTAGGGGAAAAACTGTTTTTT.

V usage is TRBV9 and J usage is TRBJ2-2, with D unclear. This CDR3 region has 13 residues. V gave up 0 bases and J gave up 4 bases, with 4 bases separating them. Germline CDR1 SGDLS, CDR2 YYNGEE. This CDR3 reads CASSVGPTGELFF. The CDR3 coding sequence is TGTGCCAGCAGCGTAGGTCCCACCGGGGAGCTGTTTTTT.

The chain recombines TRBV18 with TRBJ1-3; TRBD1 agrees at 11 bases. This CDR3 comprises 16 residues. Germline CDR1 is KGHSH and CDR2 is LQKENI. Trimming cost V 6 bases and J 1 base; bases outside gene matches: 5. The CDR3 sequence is CASSPGTGGSGNTIYF. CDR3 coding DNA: TGTGCCAGCTCCCCTGGGACAGGGGGATCTGGAAACACCATATATTTT. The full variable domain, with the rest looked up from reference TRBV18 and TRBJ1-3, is NAGVMQNPRHLVRRRGQEARLRCSPMKGHSHVYWYRQLPEEGLKFMVYLQKENIIDESGMPKERFSAEFPKEGPSILRIQQVVRGDSAAYFCASSPGTGGSGNTIYFGEGSWLTVV.

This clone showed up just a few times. The CDR3 DNA sequence: TGTGCCAGCAGTGTATCGGGGTTCGGAGAAAAACTGTTTTTT. Translation gives CASSVSGFGEKLFF. V and J are TRBV2 and TRBJ1-4; D call uncertain. The CDR3 extends over 14 amino acids. V was pared by 4 bases and J by 8 bases, with 14 bases between. The V gene's germline CDR1 is SNHLY and CDR2 FYNNEI. Variable domain in full (rest from reference TRBV2 and TRBJ1-4): EPEVTQTPSHQVTQMGQEVILRCVPISNHLYFYWYRQILGQKVEFLVSFYNNEISEKSEIFDDQFSVERPDGSNFTLKIRSTKLEDSAMYFCASSVSGFGEKLFFGSGTQLSVL.

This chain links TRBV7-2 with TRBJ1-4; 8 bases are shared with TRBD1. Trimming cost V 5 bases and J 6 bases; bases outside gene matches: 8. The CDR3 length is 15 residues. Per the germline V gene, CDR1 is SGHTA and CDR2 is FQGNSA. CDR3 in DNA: TGTGCCAGCAGCCCACTCGGGACAGGAGATGAAAAACTGTTTTTT. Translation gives CASSPLGTGDEKLFF. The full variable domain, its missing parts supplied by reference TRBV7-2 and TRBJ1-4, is GAGVSQSPSNKVTEKGKDVELRCDPISGHTALYWYRQSLGQGLEFLIYFQGNSAPDKSGLPSDRFSAERTGGSVSTLTIQRTQQEDSAVYLCASSPLGTGDEKLFFGSGTQLSVL.

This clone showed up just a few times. CDR3 residues: CATSRDAGEKLFF. The CDR3 DNA follows: TGTGCCACCAGCAGAGACGCGGGTGAAAAACTGTTTTTT. The V call is TRBV15, the J call TRBJ1-4; D gene unclear. This CDR3 is built from 13 residues. V lost 0 bases, J lost 7 bases, and 6 bases lay in between. CDR1 is LNHNV, CDR2 YYDKDF, per germline (reference sequence).

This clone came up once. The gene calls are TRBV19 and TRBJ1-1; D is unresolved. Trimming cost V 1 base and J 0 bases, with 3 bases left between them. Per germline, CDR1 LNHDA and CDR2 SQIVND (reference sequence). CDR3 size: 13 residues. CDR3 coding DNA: TGTGCCAGTAGTATAGCCGTGAACACTGAAGCTTTCTTT. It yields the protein CASSIAVNTEAFF.

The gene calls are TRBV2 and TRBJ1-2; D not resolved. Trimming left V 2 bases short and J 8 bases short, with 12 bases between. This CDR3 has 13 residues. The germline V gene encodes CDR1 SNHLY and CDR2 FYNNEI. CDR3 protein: CASSETRVGGYTF. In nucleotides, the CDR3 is TGTGCCAGCAGTGAAACCCGAGTGGGGGGCTACACCTTC.

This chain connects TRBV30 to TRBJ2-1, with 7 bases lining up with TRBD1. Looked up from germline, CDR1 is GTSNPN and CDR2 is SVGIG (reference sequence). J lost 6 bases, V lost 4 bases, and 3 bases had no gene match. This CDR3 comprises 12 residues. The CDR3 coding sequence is TGTGCCTGGAACCGGGACAGCAATGAGCAGTTCTTC. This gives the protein CAWNRDSNEQFF. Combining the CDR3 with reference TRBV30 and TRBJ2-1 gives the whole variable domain SQTIHQWPATLVQPVGSPLSLECTVEGTSNPNLYWYRQAAGRGLQLLFYSVGIGQISSEVPQNLSASRPQDRQFILSSKKLLLSDSGFYLCAWNRDSNEQFFGPGTRLTVL.

The CDR3 loop reads CASSVVEGFADTQYF. CDR3 in DNA: TGTGCCAGCAGCGTAGTAGAGGGGTTTGCAGATACGCAGTATTTT. The chain couples TRBV9 to TRBJ2-3; D possibly uses TRBD1 or TRBD2 (5 bases each). CDR1 and CDR2 (germline): SGDLS, YYNGEE. V lost 0 bases and J 4 bases, leaving 12 bases between the germline ends. CDR3 length equals 15 residues.

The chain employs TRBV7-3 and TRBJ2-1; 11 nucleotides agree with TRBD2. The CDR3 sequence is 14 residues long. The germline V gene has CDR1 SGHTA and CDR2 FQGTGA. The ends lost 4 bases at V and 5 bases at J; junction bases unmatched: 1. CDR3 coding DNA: TGTGCCAGCAGCTCGACTAGCGGGGACAATGAGCAGTTCTTC. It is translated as CASSSTSGDNEQFF. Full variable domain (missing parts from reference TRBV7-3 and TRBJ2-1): GAGVSQTPSNKVTEKGKYVELRCDPISGHTALYWYRQSLGQGPEFLIYFQGTGAADDSGLPNDRFFAVRPEGSVSTLKIQRTERGDSAVYLCASSSTSGDNEQFFGPGTRLTVL.

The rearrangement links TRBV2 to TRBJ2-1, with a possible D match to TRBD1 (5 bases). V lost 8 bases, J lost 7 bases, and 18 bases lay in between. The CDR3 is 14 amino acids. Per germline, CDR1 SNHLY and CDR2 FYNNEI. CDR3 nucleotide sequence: TGTGCCAGCGGGGCATTAAGGACAAATAATGAGCAGTTCTTC. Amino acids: CASGALRTNNEQFF. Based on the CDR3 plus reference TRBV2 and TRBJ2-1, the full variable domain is EPEVTQTPSHQVTQMGQEVILRCVPISNHLYFYWYRQILGQKVEFLVSFYNNEISEKSEIFDDQFSVERPDGSNFTLKIRSTKLEDSAMYFCASGALRTNNEQFFGPGTRLTVL.

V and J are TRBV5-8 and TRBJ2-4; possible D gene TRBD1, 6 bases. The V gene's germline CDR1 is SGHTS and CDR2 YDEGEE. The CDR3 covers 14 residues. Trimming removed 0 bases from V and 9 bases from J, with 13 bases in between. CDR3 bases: TGTGCCAGCAGCTTGGACAGGGTTTTAAGCATTCAGTACTTC. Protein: CASSLDRVLSIQYF.

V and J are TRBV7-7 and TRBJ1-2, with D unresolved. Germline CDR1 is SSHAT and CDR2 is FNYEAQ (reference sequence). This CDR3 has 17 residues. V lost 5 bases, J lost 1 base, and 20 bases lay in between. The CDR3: CASSLRAPIGGNYGYTF. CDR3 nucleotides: TGTGCCAGCAGCCTCCGGGCCCCGATAGGAGGTAACTATGGCTACACCTTC.

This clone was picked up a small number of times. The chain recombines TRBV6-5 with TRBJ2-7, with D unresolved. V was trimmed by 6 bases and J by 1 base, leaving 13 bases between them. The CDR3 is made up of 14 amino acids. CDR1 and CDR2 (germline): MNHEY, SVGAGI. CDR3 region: CASRRLTDSYEQYF. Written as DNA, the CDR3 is TGTGCCAGCAGGAGACTGACCGATTCCTACGAGCAGTACTTC.

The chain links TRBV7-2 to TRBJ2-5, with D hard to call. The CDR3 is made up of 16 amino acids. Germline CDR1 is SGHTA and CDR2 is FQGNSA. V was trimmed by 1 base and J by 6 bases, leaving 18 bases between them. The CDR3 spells CASSLVYPPQIKTQYF. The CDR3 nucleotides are TGTGCCAGCAGCTTAGTATACCCACCCCAGATAAAGACCCAGTACTTC. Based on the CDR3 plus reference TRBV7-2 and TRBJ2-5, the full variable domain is GAGVSQSPSNKVTEKGKDVELRCDPISGHTALYWYRQSLGQGLEFLIYFQGNSAPDKSGLPSDRFSAERTGGSVSTLTIQRTQQEDSAVYLCASSLVYPPQIKTQYFGPGTRLLVL.

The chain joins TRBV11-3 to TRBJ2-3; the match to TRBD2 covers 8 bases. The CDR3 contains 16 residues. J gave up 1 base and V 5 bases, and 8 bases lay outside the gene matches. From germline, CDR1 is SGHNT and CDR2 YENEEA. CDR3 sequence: CASSTRGAGGTDTQYF. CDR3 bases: TGTGCCAGCAGCACGCGGGGGGCCGGCGGCACAGATACGCAGTATTTT.